Given below is one T cell receptor (beta chain) in context. In the study's own analysis: Estimation of nucleated cell counts relied on the amplification of reference gene primers. TCRdb's table, derived via immunoSEQ multiplex PCR, lists solely in-frame clones and lacks some. V, J and clone size are those of that table, while D and trimming were read from the DNA. The sample lists 150,000 to 200,000 clones, about 90% occurring once. Those enrolled in Seattle joined during active infection and were followed longitudinally afterward. This specimen belongs to a study of blood T cell repertoires in COVID-19. Study-level background: COVID-19 samples, acute and convalescent, were from the United States, Italy and Spain. PBMCs, B-cell-depleted T cells, or T cells provided the cDNA or gDNA that made up the material.

This CDR3 spans 15 amino acids. CDR1 is GTSNPN and CDR2 is SVGIG in the germline V gene (reference sequence). Trimming shortened V by 0 bases and J by 0 bases, and 9 bases separated the two germline ends. The clonotype comes from a man younger than 45 with COVID-19, enrolled during active disease. Source material: peripheral blood. V is TRBV30 and J is TRBJ2-1; D unclear. CDR3 in DNA: TGTGCCTGGAGTGTACCCTGGAGCTCCTACAATGAGCAGTTCTTC. The encoded protein is CAWSVPWSSYNEQFF.